This T cell receptor beta chain was recorded in a study of blood T cell repertoires in COVID-19. About the study: Whether acute or convalescent, the COVID-19 samples came from the United States, Italy and Spain. From T cells, B-cell-depleted T cells, or PBMCs came the material, which was cDNA or gDNA.

The protocol was immunoSEQ multiplex PCR, while the TCRdb copy is restricted to in-frame clones and leaves out a portion. Among 210,000 or so clones listed, 84% were seen once. The CDR3 consists of 14 residues. Germline-derived CDR1 and CDR2 are ENHRY and SYGVKD. V shed 3 bases and J shed 6 bases, with 11 bases lying between them. The sample consisted of peripheral blood. The receptor was isolated from a woman at least 80 years old with COVID-19, enrolled during active disease. This rearrangement joins TRBV10-3 to TRBJ1-4; D perhaps matches TRBD1 (5 bases). In DNA form, the CDR3 reads TGTGCCATCAGTGACCTGGGGGGAGATGAAAAACTGTTTTTT. This translates into CAISDLGGDEKLFF.